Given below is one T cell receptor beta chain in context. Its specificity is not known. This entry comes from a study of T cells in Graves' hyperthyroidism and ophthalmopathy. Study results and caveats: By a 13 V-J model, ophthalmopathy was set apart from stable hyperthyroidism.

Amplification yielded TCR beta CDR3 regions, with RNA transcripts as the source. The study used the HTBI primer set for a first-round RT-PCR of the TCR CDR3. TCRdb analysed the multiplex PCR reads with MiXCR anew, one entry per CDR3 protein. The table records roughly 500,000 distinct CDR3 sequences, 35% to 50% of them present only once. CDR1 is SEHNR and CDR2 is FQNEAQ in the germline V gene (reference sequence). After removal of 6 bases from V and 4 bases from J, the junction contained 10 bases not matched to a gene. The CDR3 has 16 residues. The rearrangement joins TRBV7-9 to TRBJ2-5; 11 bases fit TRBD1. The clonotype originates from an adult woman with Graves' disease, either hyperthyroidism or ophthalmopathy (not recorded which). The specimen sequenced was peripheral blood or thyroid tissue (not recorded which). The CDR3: CASSSRDRGWGETQYF. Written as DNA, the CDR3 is TGTGCCAGCAGTTCTCGGGACAGGGGGTGGGGAGAGACCCAGTACTTC.